The clone carrying this TCR beta chain was seen a single time. Only in-frame clones appear in the TCRdb table, and some are missing; sequencing was by immunoSEQ multiplex PCR. The sample has 15,000 to 25,000 clones; nearly 70% are singletons. This specimen belongs to a study of OX40 agonist ivuxolimab in advanced cancers. Study in general: The dose-escalation group included hepatocellular carcinoma, melanoma, renal cell carcinoma and head and neck cancer.

The V gene lost 5 bases and the J gene lost 3 bases, with 11 bases spanning the gap. Looked up from germline, CDR1 is SGHTA and CDR2 is FQGNSA. This CDR3 is 13 amino acids long. The chain employs TRBV7-2 and TRBJ2-7; D tentatively fits TRBD1 or TRBD2 (5 bases each). The clonotype comes from an adult with an advanced solid tumor such as melanoma, head and neck, liver or kidney cancer. This material consisted of CD4+ or CD8+ T cells sorted from blood, taken in a trial of the OX40 agonist ivuxolimab. CDR3 sequence (DNA): TGTGCCAGCAGCCCTGGGACGGTCTACGAGCAGTACTTC. Protein: CASSPGTVYEQYF.